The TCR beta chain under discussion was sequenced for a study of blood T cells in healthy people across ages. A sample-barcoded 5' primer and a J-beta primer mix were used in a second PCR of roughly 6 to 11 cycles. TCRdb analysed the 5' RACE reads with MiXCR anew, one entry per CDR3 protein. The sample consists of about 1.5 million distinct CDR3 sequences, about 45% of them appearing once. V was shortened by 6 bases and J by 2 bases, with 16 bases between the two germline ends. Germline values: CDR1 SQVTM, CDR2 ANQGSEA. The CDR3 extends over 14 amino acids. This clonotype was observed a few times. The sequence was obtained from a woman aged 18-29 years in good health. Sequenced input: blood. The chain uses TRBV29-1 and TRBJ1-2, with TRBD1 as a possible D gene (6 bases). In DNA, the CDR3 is TGCAGCGTGACGCCACAGGGTCCAAACTATGGCTACACCTTC. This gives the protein CSVTPQGPNYGYTF.